A single T cell receptor beta chain is shown here with its context. The antigen is not known. This entry belongs to a study of T cell responses to AZD1222 COVID-19 vaccine. The overall study: Second-dose intervals near 4 or 12 weeks were combined. General observations from the study: Among AZD1222 vaccinees, only six were seropositive at baseline. Nearly half of spike-specific TCRs reportedly target variant regions that are unmutated in the B.1.351 and B.1.1.7 variants.

Profiled with immunoSEQ multiplex PCR; TCRdb holds only in-frame clones, not every one. The table lists 150,000 to 200,000 clones, approximately 94% of them singletons. This CDR3 comprises 16 residues. Germline V gives CDR1 MDHEN, CDR2 SYDVKM. V was cut by 1 base and J by 3 bases, with 13 bases left in between. This receptor was identified in an adult in good health. The chain employs TRBV28 and TRBJ1-5, with D maybe TRBD1 (5 bases). Sequences were derived from peripheral blood, sampled on day 0 of AZD1222 vaccination. This CDR3 reads CASSLFIRAVNQPQHF. The DNA of the CDR3 is TGTGCCAGCAGTTTATTTATCAGGGCGGTCAATCAGCCCCAGCATTTT.